These 20 T cell receptor beta chains came from one sample sequenced in a study of blood T cell repertoires in COVID-19. This table comes from immunoSEQ multiplex PCR, and its TCRdb copy is limited to in-frame clones, with some not included. The sample has over 100,000 clones, around nine tenths seen once. The specimen sequenced was peripheral blood. The receptors come from a woman between 50 and 59 years old with COVID-19, enrolled during active disease.

This chain uses TRBV10-2 with TRBJ2-3; 10 bases fit TRBD2. V shed 3 bases and J 5 bases; nucleotides not matched to a gene: 8. CDR3 length: 16 amino acids. The germline V gene has CDR1 WSHSY and CDR2 SAAADI. The CDR3 here is CASSEWGAGGQDTQYF. CDR3 nucleotides: TGCGCCAGCAGTGAATGGGGAGCGGGGGGGCAAGATACGCAGTATTTT.

This rearrangement joins TRBV5-1 to TRBJ2-1, with D possibly TRBD2 on 5 matching bases. Germline values: CDR1 SGHRS, CDR2 YFSETQ. Between the trimmed V and J ends, which lost 3 bases and 7 bases, there was a span of 14 bases. This CDR3 is 14 amino acids long. In nucleotides, the CDR3 is TGCGCCAGCAGCTCTAGGCGGGCCGAGAATGAGCAGTTCTTC. Protein: CASSSRRAENEQFF.

This clone was recorded once. The rearrangement joins TRBV6-5 to TRBJ2-1, with D tentatively TRBD2 (5 bases). V lost 6 bases, J lost 2 bases, and 11 bases lay in between. The germline gives CDR1 MNHEY, CDR2 SVGAGI. The CDR3 loop spans 14 amino acids. DNA of the CDR3: TGTGCCAGCAGGGAGGACGGAGCCTACAATGAGCAGTTCTTC. Its translation: CASREDGAYNEQFF.

To note about this clone: Compared with germline, one end of the junction differs, possibly owing to a read error. The CDR3 region is CASSSGTNQAQHF. Written as DNA, the CDR3 is TGTGCCAGCAGCTCGGGAACTAATCAGGCCCAGCATTTT. The chain recombines TRBV5-5 with TRBJ1-5; no firm D call. The germline V gene has CDR1 SGHKS and CDR2 YYEKEE (reference sequence). The CDR3 runs 13 residues. The complete variable domain, with remaining parts taken from reference TRBV5-5 and TRBJ1-5, reads DAGVTQSPTHLIKTRGQQVTLRCSPISGHKSVSWYQQVLGQGPQFIFQYYEKEERGRGNFPDRFSARQFPNYSSELNVNALLLGDSALYLCASSSGTNQAQHFGDGTRLSIL.

V usage is TRBV28 and J usage is TRBJ1-2; D gene ambiguous. V was clipped by 4 bases and J by 4 bases, with 16 bases between them. This CDR3 is 15 amino acids long. CDR1 and CDR2 from the germline V gene are MDHEN and SYDVKM. The CDR3 DNA sequence: TGTGCCAGCAGTTCCCCCCGATCGGGAGGCTATGGCTACACCTTC. It is translated as CASSSPRSGGYGYTF.

J is TRBJ1-2 and V is TRBV20-1; D call uncertain. The ends were cut back, 3 bases at V and 5 bases at J, with 10 bases in the middle. The germline CDR1 and CDR2 sequences are DFQATT and SNEGSKA (reference sequence). CDR3 length: 12 residues. The CDR3 region is CSASEREYGYTF. CDR3 DNA: TGCAGTGCTAGTGAACGGGAGTATGGCTACACCTTC.

The gene calls are TRBV15 and TRBJ2-7; possible D gene TRBD1, 5 bases. The CDR3 spans 15 residues. V lost 4 bases and J 3 bases, leaving 16 bases between the germline ends. Germline loops: CDR1 LNHNV, CDR2 YYDKDF (reference sequence). Here the CDR3 DNA reads TGTGCCACCAGCATGGGGCGGATAGCCCACTACGAGCAGTACTTC. Translation: CATSMGRIAHYEQYF.

J is TRBJ1-4 and V is TRBV30; D is perhaps TRBD1 (6 bases). The germline V and J ends were trimmed by 0 bases and 5 bases, with 10 bases remaining between them. Germline CDR1 GTSNPN, CDR2 SVGIG (reference sequence). This CDR3 spans 14 amino acids. The CDR3 DNA follows: TGTGCCTGGAGTGTGGGACAACCCAATGAAAAACTGTTTTTT. Its translation is CAWSVGQPNEKLFF.

The chain has TRBV9 and TRBJ2-7, with 10 bases fitting TRBD1. The CDR3 runs 15 residues. The V and J ends lost 1 base and 5 bases, in that order; junction bases with no gene match: 6. Per germline, CDR1 SGDLS and CDR2 YYNGEE. The CDR3 DNA sequence: TGTGCCAGCAGCGTACAGGACAGGGGGAATAACGAGCAGTACTTC. Translated: CASSVQDRGNNEQYF.

The chain combines TRBV6-5 with TRBJ1-2, with TRBD1 matching 9 bases. CDR3 size: 14 residues. After removal of 5 bases from V and 8 bases from J, the junction contained 9 bases not matched to a gene. Germline V gene sequence: CDR1 MNHEY, CDR2 SVGAGI. The CDR3 is CASSTPGQGHGYTF. The CDR3, as DNA: TGTGCCAGCAGTACACCGGGACAGGGTCACGGCTACACCTTC.

This chain uses TRBV25-1 with TRBJ1-6; possible D gene TRBD1, 6 bases. V was pared by 8 bases and J by 4 bases, with 12 bases between. Germline V lookup: CDR1 MGHDK, CDR2 SYGVNS. The CDR3 is 14 amino acids. This chain's CDR3 is CASSDRLYNSPLHF. The CDR3 nucleotides read TGTGCCAGCTCGGACAGACTTTATAATTCACCCCTCCACTTT.

V usage is TRBV5-1 and J usage is TRBJ1-2, with 9 positions matching TRBD1. V gave up 0 bases and J gave up 8 bases; unmatched junction bases: 8. The CDR3 length is 15 residues. Germline V gene data show CDR1 as SGHRS and CDR2 as YFSETQ. CDR3 amino acids: CASSLELGQGRGYTF. In DNA form, the CDR3 reads TGCGCCAGCAGCTTGGAGTTGGGACAGGGTCGGGGCTACACCTTC.

The chain recombines TRBV7-9 with TRBJ1-3; D is uncertain. The CDR3 runs 15 residues. Germline CDR1 and CDR2: SEHNR and FQNEAQ (reference sequence). With 1 base removed from V and 5 bases from J, the gap between germline ends came to 12 bases. In DNA, the CDR3 is TGTGCCAGCAGCTTAGGGAAGAACAGCCGAAACACCATATATTTT. Its protein is CASSLGKNSRNTIYF. Complete variable domain (other parts from reference TRBV7-9 and TRBJ1-3): DTGVSQNPRHKITKRGQNVTFRCDPISEHNRLYWYRQTLGQGPEFLTYFQNEAQLEKSRLLSDRFSAERPKGSFSTLEIQRTEQGDSAMYLCASSLGKNSRNTIYFGEGSWLTVV.

This clone was observed once. The gene calls are TRBV6-5 and TRBJ2-2; TRBD1 is a possible D gene (6 bases). This CDR3 comprises 14 residues. Trimming removed 8 bases at V and 6 bases at J, with 16 bases between. Per the germline V gene, CDR1 is MNHEY and CDR2 is SVGAGI. CDR3 DNA sequence: TGTGCCAGCGGTAGGGACATGGTCGCCGGGGAGCTGTTTTTT. It translates to CASGRDMVAGELFF.

This sequence joins TRBV7-3 and TRBJ1-1; 8 bases fit TRBD1. Germline CDR1 SGHTA, CDR2 FQGTGA. The CDR3 is 16 residues long. V was pared by 0 bases and J by 5 bases, with 8 bases of the junction left unmatched. This chain's CDR3 is CASSLTRRDRGTEAFF. The CDR3 DNA follows: TGTGCCAGCAGCTTAACTAGGAGAGACAGGGGAACTGAAGCTTTCTTT. Full variable domain (missing parts from reference TRBV7-3 and TRBJ1-1): GAGVSQTPSNKVTEKGKYVELRCDPISGHTALYWYRQSLGQGPEFLIYFQGTGAADDSGLPNDRFFAVRPEGSVSTLKIQRTERGDSAVYLCASSLTRRDRGTEAFFGQGTRLTVV.

This chain connects TRBV5-1 to TRBJ1-2, with a weak D call TRBD1 (5 bases). V shed 3 bases and J shed 8 bases, with 14 bases lying between them. This CDR3 comprises 13 residues. Germline CDR1 reads SGHRS; CDR2 reads YFSETQ. The CDR3 DNA follows: TGCGCCAGCAGCTCCCAGGGCCCGAGGGGCTACACCTTC. This codes for CASSSQGPRGYTF.

The V call is TRBV5-1, the J call TRBJ2-5; D may be TRBD2 (5 bases). Germline CDR1 is SGHRS and CDR2 is YFSETQ. Between the trimmed V and J ends, which lost 1 base and 5 bases, there was a span of 12 bases. The CDR3 has 14 amino acids. CDR3: CASSLTVRGETQYF. The CDR3 region has the DNA TGCGCCAGCAGCTTGACGGTTCGCGGGGAGACCCAGTACTTC.

The chain recombines TRBV4-2 with TRBJ1-2; tentative D call: TRBD1 (6 bases). The CDR3 is 14 residues long. Trimming took 0 bases from V and 3 from J, leaving 8 bases between them. Germline V gene data show CDR1 as LGHNA and CDR2 as YNFKEQ. This CDR3 reads CASSQDAGDYGYTF. CDR3 coding DNA: TGTGCCAGCAGCCAAGATGCAGGGGACTATGGCTACACCTTC.

The chain links TRBV4-1 to TRBJ1-1, with D possibly matching TRBD1 (6 bases). Trimming removed 1 base at V and 6 bases at J, with 12 bases between. Germline V gene sequence: CDR1 MGHRA, CDR2 YSYEKL. The CDR3 covers 14 residues. The CDR3 coding sequence is TGCGCCAGCAGCCAAGGGAGACAGGCTGCTGAAGCTTTCTTT. Its translation: CASSQGRQAAEAFF.

The genes are TRBV19 and TRBJ2-1, with 9 bases fitting TRBD1. This CDR3 contains 13 residues. Trimming at V came to 5 bases and at J to 9 bases, leaving 5 bases not matched to a gene. Germline V gene sequence: CDR1 LNHDA, CDR2 SQIVND (reference sequence). CDR3 protein: CASSWDRATEQFF. The CDR3 DNA follows: TGTGCCAGTAGTTGGGACAGGGCGACTGAGCAGTTCTTC. The complete variable domain, with remaining parts taken from reference TRBV19 and TRBJ2-1, reads DGGITQSPKYLFRKEGQNVTLSCEQNLNHDAMYWYRQDPGQGLRLIYYSQIVNDFQKGDIAEGYSVSREKKESFPLTVTSAQKNPTAFYLCASSWDRATEQFFGPGTRLTVL.